The 25 T cell receptor beta chains in this list originate from one sample, sequenced in a study of blood T cell repertoires in COVID-19. Sequenced by immunoSEQ multiplex PCR; TCRdb stores in-frame clones only, minus some. Of around 200,000 clones in the sample, roughly nine tenths were seen once. Sequences were obtained from peripheral blood. All receptors derive from a woman between 50 and 59 years old with acute or convalescent COVID-19.

J is TRBJ1-1 and V is TRBV27; tentative D call: TRBD1 (6 bases). Trimming left V 3 bases short and J 4 bases short, with 12 bases between. CDR1 and CDR2 from the germline V gene are MNHEY and SMNVEV (reference sequence). This CDR3 region has 14 residues. The CDR3 nucleotides read TGTGCCAGCAGTTTTGCCCAGGGGACCACTGAAGCTTTCTTT. Translating it yields CASSFAQGTTEAFF.

This clone appeared a few times. V usage is TRBV29-1 and J usage is TRBJ1-3; TRBD1 is a possible D gene (6 bases). Germline loops: CDR1 SQVTM, CDR2 ANQGSEA. The CDR3 extends over 13 amino acids. V dropped 3 bases and J dropped 2 bases, with 8 bases sitting between them. The DNA of the CDR3 is TGCAGCGTTGACGCAGGGGCTGGAAACACCATATATTTT. Translated: CSVDAGAGNTIYF.

This rearrangement joins TRBV3-1 (or the pseudogene TRBV3-2) to TRBJ1-1, with D possibly matching TRBD1 (6 bases). Germline V gives CDR1 LGHDT, CDR2 YNNKEL (reference sequence). The V and J ends lost 5 bases and 5 bases respectively, with 18 bases between them. This CDR3 comprises 15 residues. The CDR3 loop is CASSGRTDVRTEAFF. For the CDR3, the DNA is TGTGCCAGCAGCGGTCGGACAGACGTGAGAACTGAAGCTTTCTTT.

The CDR3 nucleotides are TGCGCCACCCGGTCCGACGGGGGGAGGTACGAGCAGTACTTC. Protein: CATRSDGGRYEQYF. The rearrangement links TRBV10-2 to TRBJ2-7; 7 bases are shared with TRBD2. With 10 bases clipped from V and 4 bases from J, the junction kept 13 bases outside the gene matches. Per the germline V gene, CDR1 is WSHSY and CDR2 is SAAADI. The CDR3 spans 14 residues.

This clone was seen a handful of times. This CDR3 is CASSPTHGTEAFF. Here the CDR3 DNA reads TGTGCCAGCAGTCCCACCCACGGTACTGAAGCTTTCTTT. This sequence joins TRBV2 and TRBJ1-1; D is unclear. Trimming removed 5 bases at V and 5 bases at J, with 12 bases between. Germline assignment: CDR1 SNHLY and CDR2 FYNNEI. This CDR3 is built from 13 residues. The entire variable domain, with the rest obtained from reference TRBV2 and TRBJ1-1, is as follows: EPEVTQTPSHQVTQMGQEVILRCVPISNHLYFYWYRQILGQKVEFLVSFYNNEISEKSEIFDDQFSVERPDGSNFTLKIRSTKLEDSAMYFCASSPTHGTEAFFGQGTRLTVV.

V is TRBV28 and J is TRBJ1-2; perhaps TRBD1 as D (5 bases). CDR1 and CDR2 (germline): MDHEN, SYDVKM. V was clipped by 5 bases and J by 7 bases, with 11 bases between them. There are 12 residues in the CDR3. CDR3 region: CASSPRRAGYTF. The CDR3 DNA reads TGTGCCAGCAGTCCACGCAGGGCTGGCTACACCTTC.

This clone was seen just once. This chain connects TRBV4-3 to TRBJ2-3; D might be TRBD1 (6 bases). The V end lost 0 bases, the J end lost 4 bases, and 23 bases lay between the germline ends. CDR1 LGHNA and CDR2 YSLEER come from the germline V gene. The CDR3 extends over 19 amino acids. As DNA, the CDR3 is TGCGCCAGCAGCCAAGACGGTGGTGGGGGCAGGGGTAGCGCAGATACGCAGTATTTT. Translation: CASSQDGGGGRGSADTQYF.

The chain couples TRBV19 to TRBJ2-6; no reliable D call. Trimming took 9 bases from V and 1 from J, leaving 13 bases between them. Germline-derived CDR1 and CDR2 are LNHDA and SQIVND (reference sequence). The CDR3 length is 15 residues. The CDR3 region has the DNA TGTGCCAGCGAGTCCTCCGGGTCTGGGGCCAACGTCCTGACTTTC. Protein sequence: CASESSGSGANVLTF.

The chain combines TRBV7-9 with TRBJ2-7, with D possibly being TRBD1 (5 bases). The V and J ends lost 5 bases and 2 bases respectively, with 10 bases between them. This CDR3 is built from 13 residues. CDR1 and CDR2 (germline): SEHNR, FQNEAQ (reference sequence). The CDR3 DNA sequence: TGTGCCAGCAGCCCGACAGCGACCTACGAGCAGTACTTC. Its protein product is CASSPTATYEQYF. Together with reference TRBV7-9 and TRBJ2-7, the CDR3 gives the full variable domain: DTGVSQNPRHKITKRGQNVTFRCDPISEHNRLYWYRQTLGQGPEFLTYFQNEAQLEKSRLLSDRFSAERPKGSFSTLEIQRTEQGDSAMYLCASSPTATYEQYFGPGTRLTVT.

The rearrangement uses TRBV4-3 and TRBJ2-5; D is perhaps TRBD1 (5 bases). With 4 bases removed from V and 9 bases from J, the gap between germline ends came to 15 bases. The CDR3 covers 13 residues. The V gene's germline CDR1 is LGHNA and CDR2 YSLEER. CDR3 DNA sequence: TGCGCCAGCAGCCTTTTGGGATCAGGGCCCCAGTACTTC. This sequence encodes CASSLLGSGPQYF.

This clone was recorded once. The chain couples TRBV5-1 to TRBJ2-3; the match to TRBD1 covers 8 bases. The CDR3 is made up of 15 amino acids. Germline V gene lookup returns CDR1 SGHRS and CDR2 YFSETQ. V dropped 1 base and J dropped 5; count of bases not matched to a gene: 6. The CDR3 reads CASSLRQGRVDTQYF. The CDR3 DNA follows: TGCGCCAGCAGCTTGCGACAGGGGCGGGTAGATACGCAGTATTTT.

The rearrangement joins TRBV30 to TRBJ1-2, with 10 bases identical to TRBD1. V lost 6 bases and J lost 4; bases outside the gene matches: 5. This CDR3 is built from 13 residues. Looked up from germline, CDR1 is GTSNPN and CDR2 is SVGIG (reference sequence). CDR3 residues: CACRTGGLYGYTF. The CDR3, as DNA: TGTGCCTGCAGGACAGGGGGTCTCTATGGCTACACCTTC.

This clone has only one observation. This chain connects TRBV12-2 to TRBJ2-4; the table's D gene call, TRBD2, was not cross checked with the DNA. TRBV12-2 is a known pseudogene. The CDR3 contains 17 residues. DNA of the CDR3: TGTGCAAGTCGCTTAGCGGTTCTGTACTCAGCCAAAAACATTCAGTACTTC. Its translation is CASRLAVLYSAKNIQYF.

The chain links TRBV6-1 to TRBJ2-1; 8 bases are a match to TRBD2. The CDR3 runs 13 residues. The trim removed 3 bases at V and 6 bases at J, leaving 1 base unmatched. Germline assignment: CDR1 MNHNS and CDR2 SASEGT. CDR3 residues: CASSEGLGNEQFF. Written as DNA, the CDR3 is TGTGCCAGCAGTGAGGGACTAGGCAATGAGCAGTTCTTC.

The rearrangement links TRBV21-1 to TRBJ1-4; the table's D call of TRBD1 was not tested on the DNA. TRBV21-1 is a pseudogene locus. The CDR3 covers 16 residues. The CDR3, as DNA: TGTGCCAGCAGCAAAGCTTACAGATCAACTAATGAAAAACTGTTTTTT. Amino acid sequence: CASSKAYRSTNEKLFF.

The chain is built from TRBV12-1 and TRBJ2-2; the table assigns TRBD1, which was not confirmed against the DNA. TRBV12-1 is an annotated pseudogene. The CDR3 is made up of 15 amino acids. CDR3 protein: CASSHGQGVYRGAVF. The CDR3 DNA follows: TGTGCCAGCAGTCATGGACAGGGCGTTTACCGGGGAGCTGTTTTT.

The J gene is TRBJ2-1, the V gene TRBV10-2; 7 nucleotides agree with TRBD1. From germline, CDR1 is WSHSY and CDR2 SAAADI. V shed 3 bases, J shed 0 bases, and the junction held 5 bases outside the gene matches. The CDR3 is 16 amino acids. This chain's CDR3 is CASSERDRSSYNEQFF. Here the CDR3 DNA reads TGCGCCAGCAGTGAACGGGACAGAAGCTCCTACAATGAGCAGTTCTTC.

The V call is TRBV3-1 (or the pseudogene TRBV3-2), the J call TRBJ2-7; no definite D call. Germline assignment: CDR1 LGHDT and CDR2 YNNKEL (reference sequence). The germline V and J ends were trimmed by 1 base and 0 bases, with 4 bases remaining between them. This CDR3 region has 13 residues. CDR3 region: CASSQALSYEQYF. The DNA for the CDR3 is TGTGCCAGCAGCCAAGCCCTCTCCTACGAGCAGTACTTC.

This chain connects TRBV10-3 to TRBJ1-5, with D possibly being TRBD1 (6 bases). Trimming took 6 bases from V and 0 from J, leaving 9 bases between them. Germline V gives CDR1 ENHRY, CDR2 SYGVKD. The CDR3 sequence is 14 residues long. The CDR3 DNA is TGTGCCATCAGGCCAGGGGATAGCAATCAGCCCCAGCATTTT. This gives the protein CAIRPGDSNQPQHF.

The chain has TRBV5-6 and TRBJ2-5, with TRBD1 as a possible D gene (5 bases). The germline V gene has CDR1 SGHDT and CDR2 YYEEEE. CDR3 length equals 15 residues. Between the trimmed V and J ends, which lost 0 bases and 1 base, there was a span of 10 bases. The CDR3 loop reads CASSLDVTGQETQYF. The CDR3 nucleotides are TGTGCCAGCAGCTTGGATGTAACAGGCCAAGAGACCCAGTACTTC.

J is TRBJ1-2 and V is TRBV15, with TRBD1 identical over 10 bases. This CDR3 comprises 13 residues. The junction had 7 bases not matched to a gene; V was cut back by 7 bases and J by 8 bases. In germline, CDR1 is LNHNV, CDR2 YYDKDF (reference sequence). CDR3 sequence reads: CATTPGQGWGYTF. CDR3 nucleotide sequence: TGTGCCACCACGCCGGGACAGGGGTGGGGCTACACCTTC.

The chain is built from TRBV19 and TRBJ2-3; maybe TRBD2 (6 bases). CDR3 length: 12 residues. Looked up from germline, CDR1 is LNHDA and CDR2 is SQIVND (reference sequence). The CDR3 loop is CASGLRTDTQYF. The CDR3 nucleotides read TGTGCATCGGGACTCCGCACAGATACGCAGTATTTT.

This clone was detected a few times. This chain joins TRBV30 and TRBJ1-1; the D gene is possibly TRBD1 (5 bases). V was shortened by 3 bases and J by 2 bases, with 16 bases between the two germline ends. The CDR3 length is 15 residues. The V gene's germline CDR1 is GTSNPN and CDR2 SVGIG (reference sequence). This CDR3 is CAWSAADSLNTEAFF. CDR3 nucleotides: TGTGCCTGGAGCGCAGCCGACAGTTTAAACACTGAAGCTTTCTTT.

CDR3 bases: TGTGCCAGCAGCTCCCACCGGGACTCTGAGCAGTTCTTC. It encodes CASSSHRDSEQFF. The chain combines TRBV7-3 with TRBJ2-1, with a tentative D call TRBD2 (6 bases). Germline V CDR1 and CDR2: SGHTA, FQGTGA. The CDR3 is made up of 13 amino acids. V was shortened by 4 bases and J by 9 bases, with 13 bases between the two germline ends.

The J gene is TRBJ2-7, the V gene TRBV7-2; 7 nucleotides match TRBD1. Germline-derived CDR1 and CDR2 are SGHTA and FQGNSA. V shed 0 bases and J 0 bases; nucleotides not matched to a gene: 2. This CDR3 has 15 residues. The CDR3 sequence: CASSLAGTASYEQYF. The CDR3 DNA sequence: TGTGCCAGCAGCTTAGCAGGGACAGCCTCCTACGAGCAGTACTTC. The full variable domain, in which reference TRBV7-2 and TRBJ2-7 provide the parts outside the CDR3, is GAGVSQSPSNKVTEKGKDVELRCDPISGHTALYWYRQSLGQGLEFLIYFQGNSAPDKSGLPSDRFSAERTGGSVSTLTIQRTQQEDSAVYLCASSLAGTASYEQYFGPGTRLTVT.